The 23 T cell receptor beta chains in this list originate from one sample, sequenced in a study of glioma-infiltrating T cells. TCR alpha and beta CDR3 regions were amplified from RNA using iRepertoire nested multiplex PCR. TCRdb redid the calling of the multiplex PCR reads with MiXCR, one entry per CDR3 protein. The table has about 140,000 distinct CDR3 sequences, about 39% seen once. The sample comprised glioma tissue, nonneoplastic brain tissue, or PBMCs (not recorded which). Every receptor here comes from a human donor with low-grade glioma or glioblastoma, undergoing nonglioma brain surgery, or in good health (not recorded which).

This chain uses TRBV4-1 with TRBJ2-1, with 9 nucleotides matching TRBD1. The length of the CDR3 is 16 residues. Germline assignment: CDR1 MGHRA and CDR2 YSYEKL. V shed 6 bases, J shed 7 bases, and the junction held 13 bases outside the gene matches. The CDR3 nucleotides are TGCGCCAGCAGTCCACCTACCGGGACAGGGAAGAATGAGCAGTTCTTC. Translation: CASSPPTGTGKNEQFF.

This clonotype was seen more than once but under ten times. The chain has TRBV15 and TRBJ1-1; tentative D call: TRBD1 (5 bases). Germline loops: CDR1 LNHNV, CDR2 YYDKDF (reference sequence). CDR3 size: 14 residues. Trimming removed 0 bases at V and 4 bases at J, with 9 bases between. CDR3 protein: CATSRDRDLTEAFF. In nucleotides, the CDR3 is TGTGCCACCAGCAGAGACAGGGATCTCACTGAAGCTTTCTTT.

On this clonotype itself: The junction does not match germline at one end; this may be a read error. V gene TRBV27 combines with J gene TRBJ1-5; tentative D call: TRBD1 (6 bases). The germline V gene encodes CDR1 MNHEY and CDR2 SMNVEV (reference sequence). The CDR3 sequence is 16 residues long. The CDR3 protein is CATSDSQGLSSQPQHF. As DNA, the CDR3 is TGTGCCACCAGTGATTCTCAGGGGCTTAGCAGTCAGCCCCAGCATTTT.

The chain has TRBV6-2 or TRBV6-3 and TRBJ2-3, with no clear D. This CDR3 contains 15 residues. Trimming removed 6 bases from V and 0 bases from J, with 13 bases in between. Germline V gene data show CDR1 as MNHEY and CDR2 as SVGEGT. The CDR3 nucleotides read TGTGCCAGCAGCCCGTACGAGGTTAGCACAGATACGCAGTATTTT. It specifies CASSPYEVSTDTQYF.

J is TRBJ1-2 and V is TRBV14; weak D call: TRBD1 (5 bases). The CDR3 is 13 amino acids. The V end lost 7 bases, the J end lost 4 bases, and 13 bases lay between the germline ends. In germline, CDR1 is SGHDN, CDR2 FVKESK. In nucleotides, the CDR3 is TGTGCCAGCACCCAGAGCGGGGGCTATGGCTACACCTTC. It specifies CASTQSGGYGYTF.

For this clonotype: Germline is not matched at one junction end, which may reflect a read error. This chain uses TRBV7-7 with TRBJ2-3; D remains unclear. This CDR3 is built from 15 residues. Germline CDR1 is SSHAT and CDR2 is FNYEAQ (reference sequence). CDR3 coding DNA: TGTGCTAGCAGCTTTTCGGTACAGAGTGGAGATACGCAGTATTTT. Its protein is CASSFSVQSGDTQYF. Full variable domain (outside the CDR3, taken from reference TRBV7-7 and TRBJ2-3): GAGVSQSPRYKVTKRGQDVTLRCDPISSHATLYWYQQALGQGPEFLTYFNYEAQPDKSGLPSDRFSAERPEGSISTLTIQRTEQRDSAMYRCASSFSVQSGDTQYFGPGTRLTVL.

This clonotype was recorded only once. The rearrangement uses TRBV11-2 and TRBJ1-1; D is unresolved. This CDR3 is 13 amino acids long. Trimming took off 7 bases at V and 4 bases at J, with 13 bases between the two ends. CDR1 SGHAT and CDR2 FQNNGV come from the germline V gene. CDR3 amino acids: CASTRASTTEAFF. As DNA, the CDR3 is TGTGCCAGCACCCGGGCCTCCACCACTGAAGCTTTCTTT.

The chain has TRBV28 and TRBJ1-1; TRBD1 might be the D (5 bases). CDR1 is MDHEN, CDR2 SYDVKM, per germline. CDR3 length equals 13 residues. V was cut by 5 bases and J by 4 bases, with 11 bases left in between. CDR3 DNA: TGTGCCAGCAGTGGGGGGATGGGCACTGAAGCTTTCTTT. Its protein is CASSGGMGTEAFF.

The chain recombines TRBV2 with TRBJ1-5; a possible D gene is TRBD1 (6 bases). Trimming took 6 bases from V and 4 from J, leaving 13 bases between them. CDR1 SNHLY and CDR2 FYNNEI come from the germline V gene. The CDR3 is 14 residues long. The CDR3 DNA follows: TGTGCCAGCAGGGATAATACAGGGAATCAGCCCCAGCATTTT. It is translated as CASRDNTGNQPQHF. The entire variable domain, with the rest obtained from reference TRBV2 and TRBJ1-5, is as follows: EPEVTQTPSHQVTQMGQEVILRCVPISNHLYFYWYRQILGQKVEFLVSFYNNEISEKSEIFDDQFSVERPDGSNFTLKIRSTKLEDSAMYFCASRDNTGNQPQHFGDGTRLSIL.

This clonotype was picked up a small number of times. The V gene is TRBV6-6, the J gene TRBJ1-3; no clear D gene. Germline lookup yields CDR1 MNHNY and CDR2 SVGAGI (reference sequence). V dropped 1 base and J dropped 0 bases, with 4 bases sitting between them. The length of the CDR3 is 14 residues. CDR3 nucleotide sequence: TGTGCCAGCAGTTACTTAGGCTCTGGAAACACCATATATTTT. Its protein product is CASSYLGSGNTIYF.

A few counts support this clonotype. The chain combines TRBV5-4 with TRBJ1-2, with no clear D. This CDR3 region has 15 residues. Germline-derived CDR1 and CDR2 are SGHNT and YYREEE (reference sequence). Trimming stripped 0 bases from V and 0 bases from J, with 9 bases between. The CDR3 nucleotides are TGTGCCAGCAGCTTGGACGTATCAGCTAACTATGGCTACACCTTC. Protein product: CASSLDVSANYGYTF.

This clonotype occurred once. The junction and the germline gene differ at one end; a read error may be behind it. The gene calls are TRBV29-1 and TRBJ2-1; D is unclear. This CDR3 spans 16 amino acids. Germline V gene data show CDR1 as SQVTM and CDR2 as ANQGSEA. CDR3 amino acids: CRVEDVTFSGVHEQFF. CDR3 coding DNA: TGCAGAGTTGAAGATGTCACCTTCTCGGGCGTCCATGAGCAGTTCTTC.

This clonotype has more than one count but fewer than ten. The junction and the germline gene differ at one end; a read error may be behind it. V and J are TRBV7-9 and TRBJ2-7; TRBD2 matches at 11 bases. The CDR3 runs 15 residues. Germline V lookup: CDR1 SEHNR, CDR2 FQNEAQ (reference sequence). Written as DNA, the CDR3 is TGTGCCAGCAGCCTAGCGGGGGGCAGGTTGGATGAGCAGTACTTC. Translating gives CASSLAGGRLDEQYF. Filled out from reference TRBV7-9 and TRBJ2-7, the complete variable domain reads DTGVSQNPRHKITKRGQNVTFRCDPISEHNRLYWYRQTLGQGPEFLTYFQNEAQLEKSRLLSDRFSAERPKGSFSTLEIQRTEQGDSAMYLCASSLAGGRLDEQYFGPGTRLTVT.

This rearrangement joins TRBV10-3 to TRBJ1-1; D unresolved. The length of the CDR3 is 13 residues. V lost 11 bases, J lost 3 bases, and 16 bases lay in between. Germline values: CDR1 ENHRY, CDR2 SYGVKD. The CDR3 spells CAGASRPDTEAFF. Here the CDR3 DNA reads TGTGCCGGAGCCTCCAGACCGGACACTGAAGCTTTCTTT.

In regard to this clonotype: At one end the junction does not follow the germline gene, possibly because of a read error. V usage is TRBV6-1 and J usage is TRBJ2-2; 7 bases are shared with TRBD2. CDR1 MNHNS and CDR2 SASEGT come from the germline V gene. The CDR3 totals 15 residues. The chain's CDR3 is CASSLTSENTGELFF. DNA for the CDR3: TGCGCCAGCAGTTTAACTAGCGAGAACACCGGGGAGCTGTTTTTT.

The rearrangement joins TRBV10-3 to TRBJ2-1; 14 nucleotides agree with TRBD2. V was clipped by 2 bases and J by 7 bases; unmatched bases: 1. Germline CDR1 reads ENHRY; CDR2 reads SYGVKD. The CDR3 loop spans 15 amino acids. CDR3 residues: CAISEGTSGRNEQFF. The CDR3 DNA reads as TGTGCCATCAGTGAGGGGACTAGCGGGAGAAATGAGCAGTTCTTC.

In this sample, this clonotype turned up a few times. The CDR3 DNA is TGCAGTGCAACAACGACAGGGGGGTTACACGAGCAGTATTTT. It codes for CSATTTGGLHEQYF. The genes are TRBV20-1 and TRBJ2-3, with TRBD1 matching 9 bases. Germline values: CDR1 DFQATT, CDR2 SNEGSKA (reference sequence). The CDR3 is made up of 14 amino acids. V shed 6 bases, J shed 11 bases, and the junction held 15 bases outside the gene matches.

The CDR3 loop reads CASSTGQGDLHEQYF. CDR3 DNA: TGTGCCAGCAGCACGGGACAGGGTGATCTTCACGAGCAGTACTTC. This rearrangement joins TRBV6-2 or TRBV6-3 to TRBJ2-7; TRBD1 matches at 9 bases. V lost 6 bases and J lost 5; bases outside the gene matches: 11. The length of the CDR3 is 15 residues. Germline V CDR1 and CDR2: MNHEY, SVGEGT.

This clonotype has a handful of counts. The genes are TRBV7-6 and TRBJ2-7; possible D gene TRBD1, 5 bases. Per germline, CDR1 SGHVS and CDR2 FNYEAQ. Deletions cut 3 bases from V and 3 bases from J, with 12 bases between. The CDR3 sequence is 14 residues long. The CDR3 DNA sequence: TGTGCCAGCAGCTTGGGTGGGGCCGACTACGAGCAGTACTTC. Amino acid sequence: CASSLGGADYEQYF.

This clonotype appeared a single time. The V call is TRBV6-9, the J call TRBJ1-4; the match to TRBD1 covers 7 bases. The CDR3 is 15 residues long. Germline V lookup: CDR1 MNHGY, CDR2 SVAAGI. V trimming: 4 bases; J trimming: 5 bases; junction bases outside the gene matches: 7. The CDR3 coding sequence is TGTGCCAGCAGTTGGGGACAGACCGAAAATGAAAAACTGTTTTTT. This encodes CASSWGQTENEKLFF.

The chain links TRBV11-1 to TRBJ1-1; weak D call: TRBD1 (5 bases). V lost 2 bases and J 4 bases, leaving 11 bases between the germline ends. CDR1 is SGHAT, CDR2 FQDESV, per germline (reference sequence). CDR3 size: 14 residues. The CDR3 loop reads CASSLFAGGTEAFF. In DNA form, the CDR3 reads TGTGCCAGCAGCTTATTTGCGGGGGGCACTGAAGCTTTCTTT.

J is TRBJ1-1 and V is TRBV6-2 or TRBV6-3; D may be TRBD1 (5 bases). The CDR3 runs to 15 residues. Trimming shortened V by 6 bases and J by 1 base, and 15 bases separated the two germline ends. Looked up from germline, CDR1 is MNHEY and CDR2 is SVGEGT. This chain's CDR3 is CASSQPGLTNTEAFF. DNA of the CDR3: TGTGCCAGCAGCCAGCCGGGACTAACGAACACTGAAGCTTTCTTT.

This clonotype turned up a few times. The V call is TRBV6-2 or TRBV6-3, the J call TRBJ1-1; D is undetermined. V lost 2 bases to trimming and J lost 10 bases, with 11 bases between them. There are 12 residues in the CDR3. Germline CDR1 reads MNHEY; CDR2 reads SVGEGT. CDR3 region: CASSYGFSRAFF. As DNA, the CDR3 is TGTGCCAGCAGTTACGGTTTCTCAAGAGCTTTCTTT.